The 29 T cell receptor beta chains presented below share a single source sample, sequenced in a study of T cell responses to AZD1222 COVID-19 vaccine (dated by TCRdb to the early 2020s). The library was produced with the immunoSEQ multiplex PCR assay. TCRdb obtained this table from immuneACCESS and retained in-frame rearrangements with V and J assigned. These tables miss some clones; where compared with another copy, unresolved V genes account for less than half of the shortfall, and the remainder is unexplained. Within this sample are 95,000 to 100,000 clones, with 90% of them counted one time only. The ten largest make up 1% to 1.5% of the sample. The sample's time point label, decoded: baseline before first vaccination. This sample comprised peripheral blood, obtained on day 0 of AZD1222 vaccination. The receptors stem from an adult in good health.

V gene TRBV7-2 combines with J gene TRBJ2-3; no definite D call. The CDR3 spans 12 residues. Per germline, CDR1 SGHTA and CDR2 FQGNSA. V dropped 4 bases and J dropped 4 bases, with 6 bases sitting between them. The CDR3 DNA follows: TGTGCCAGCAGCTCTCCGCCAGATACGCAGTATTTT. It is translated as CASSSPPDTQYF.

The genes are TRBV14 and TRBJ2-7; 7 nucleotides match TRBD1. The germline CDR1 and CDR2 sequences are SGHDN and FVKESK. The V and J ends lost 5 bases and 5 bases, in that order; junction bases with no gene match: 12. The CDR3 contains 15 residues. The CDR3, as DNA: TGTGCCAGCAGCGCAACTTACAGGGGTCTACACGAGCAGTACTTC. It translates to CASSATYRGLHEQYF.

The CDR3 sequence is CASSKYEEQGSSYNSPLHF. CDR3 DNA: TGTGCCAGCAGCAAATATGAAGAGCAGGGGAGCTCCTATAATTCACCCCTCCACTTT. This chain joins TRBV21-1 and TRBJ1-6; the table's TRBD1 call for D was not verified on the DNA. TRBV21-1 is termed a pseudogene. CDR3 length: 19 amino acids.

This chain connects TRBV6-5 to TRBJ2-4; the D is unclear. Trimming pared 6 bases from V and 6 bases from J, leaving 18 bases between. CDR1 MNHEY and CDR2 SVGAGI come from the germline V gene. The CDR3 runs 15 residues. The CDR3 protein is CASSVSRPLANIQYF. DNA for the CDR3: TGTGCCAGCAGCGTTTCTCGGCCGCTCGCAAACATTCAGTACTTC.

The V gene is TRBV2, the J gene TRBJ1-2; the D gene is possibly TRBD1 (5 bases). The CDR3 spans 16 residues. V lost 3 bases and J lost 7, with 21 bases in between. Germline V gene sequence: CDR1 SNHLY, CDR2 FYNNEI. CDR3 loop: CASSDGWRARQGGYTF. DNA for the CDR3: TGTGCCAGCAGTGACGGTTGGAGGGCCCGGCAGGGTGGCTACACCTTC.

CDR3: CASSSPPSTRERGKQFF. CDR3 in DNA: TGTGCCAGCAGTTCCCCTCCTTCGACTAGGGAGCGGGGGAAGCAGTTCTTC. The chain recombines TRBV27 with TRBJ2-1; 8 bases align to TRBD2. V lost 4 bases and J lost 11; bases outside the gene matches: 19. CDR1 and CDR2 (germline): MNHEY, SMNVEV (reference sequence). The CDR3 spans 17 residues.

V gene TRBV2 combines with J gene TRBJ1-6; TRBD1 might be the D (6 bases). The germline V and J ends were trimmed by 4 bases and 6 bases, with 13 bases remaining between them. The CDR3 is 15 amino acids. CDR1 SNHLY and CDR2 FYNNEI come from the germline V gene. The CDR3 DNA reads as TGTGCCAGCAGTGGGACAGCTAATCTTAATTCACCCCTCCACTTT. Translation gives CASSGTANLNSPLHF.

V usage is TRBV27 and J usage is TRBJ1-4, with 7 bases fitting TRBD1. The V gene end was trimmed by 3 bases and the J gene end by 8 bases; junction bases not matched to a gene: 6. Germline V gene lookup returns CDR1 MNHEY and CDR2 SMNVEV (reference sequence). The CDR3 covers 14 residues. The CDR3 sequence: CASSFQGEAEKLFF. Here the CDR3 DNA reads TGTGCCAGCAGTTTTCAGGGGGAGGCCGAAAAACTGTTTTTT. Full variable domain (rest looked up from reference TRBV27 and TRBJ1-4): EAQVTQNPRYLITVTGKKLTVTCSQNMNHEYMSWYRQDPGLGLRQIYYSMNVEVTDKGDVPEGYKVSRKEKRNFPLILESPSPNQTSLYFCASSFQGEAEKLFFGSGTQLSVL.

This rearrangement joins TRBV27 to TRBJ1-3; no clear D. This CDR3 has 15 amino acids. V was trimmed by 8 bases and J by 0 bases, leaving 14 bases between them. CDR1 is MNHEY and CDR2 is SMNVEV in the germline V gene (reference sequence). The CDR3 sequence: CASGYSLNSGNTIYF. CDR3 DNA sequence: TGTGCCAGCGGATACAGCCTCAACTCTGGAAACACCATATATTTT.

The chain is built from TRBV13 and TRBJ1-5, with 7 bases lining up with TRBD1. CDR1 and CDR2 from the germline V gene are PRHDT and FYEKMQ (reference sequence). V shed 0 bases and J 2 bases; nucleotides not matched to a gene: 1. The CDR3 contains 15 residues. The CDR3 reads CASSLGQGGNQPQHF. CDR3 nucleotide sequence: TGTGCCAGCAGCTTAGGGCAGGGGGGCAATCAGCCCCAGCATTTT. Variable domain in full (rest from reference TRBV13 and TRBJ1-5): AAGVIQSPRHLIKEKRETATLKCYPIPRHDTVYWYQQGPGQDPQFLISFYEKMQSDKGSIPDRFSAQQFSDYHSELNMSSLELGDSALYFCASSLGQGGNQPQHFGDGTRLSIL.

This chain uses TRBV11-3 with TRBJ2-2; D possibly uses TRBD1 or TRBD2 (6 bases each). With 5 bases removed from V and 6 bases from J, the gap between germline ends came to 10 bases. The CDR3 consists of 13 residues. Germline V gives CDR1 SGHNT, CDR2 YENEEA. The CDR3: CASSRGGSGELFF. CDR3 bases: TGTGCCAGCAGCCGAGGGGGGTCCGGGGAGCTGTTTTTT.

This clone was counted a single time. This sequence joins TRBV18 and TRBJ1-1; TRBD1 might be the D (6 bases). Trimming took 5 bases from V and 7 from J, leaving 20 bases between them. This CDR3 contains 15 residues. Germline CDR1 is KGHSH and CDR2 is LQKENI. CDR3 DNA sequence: TGTGCCAGCTCATACTACAGGGACCCCCCTGGTGAAGCTTTCTTT. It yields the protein CASSYYRDPPGEAFF.

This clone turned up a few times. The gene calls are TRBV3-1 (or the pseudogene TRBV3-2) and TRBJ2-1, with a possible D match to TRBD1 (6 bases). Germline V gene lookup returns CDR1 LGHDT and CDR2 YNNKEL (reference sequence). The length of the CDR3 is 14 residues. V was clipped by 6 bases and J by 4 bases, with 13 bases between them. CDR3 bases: TGTGCCAGCAGGTTGGGGGCGAGATACAATGAGCAGTTCTTC. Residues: CASRLGARYNEQFF.

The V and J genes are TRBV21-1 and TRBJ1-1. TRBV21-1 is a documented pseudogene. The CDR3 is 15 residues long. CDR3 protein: CATPLEGRQNTEAFF. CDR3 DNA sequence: TGTGCCACCCCCCTTGAAGGACGCCAGAACACTGAAGCTTTCTTT.

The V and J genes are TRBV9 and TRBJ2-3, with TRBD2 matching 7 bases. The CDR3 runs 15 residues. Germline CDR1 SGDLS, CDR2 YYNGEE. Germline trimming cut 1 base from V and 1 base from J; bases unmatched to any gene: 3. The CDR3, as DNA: TGTGCCAGCAGCGTATTGGGGGGGGGCACAGATACGCAGTATTTT. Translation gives CASSVLGGGTDTQYF.

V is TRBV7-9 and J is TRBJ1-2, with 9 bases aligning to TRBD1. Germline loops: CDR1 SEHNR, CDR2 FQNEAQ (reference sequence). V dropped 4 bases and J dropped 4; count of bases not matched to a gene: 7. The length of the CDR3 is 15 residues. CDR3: CASSSRTGEGYGYTF. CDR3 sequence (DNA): TGTGCCAGCAGCTCACGGACAGGGGAGGGCTATGGCTACACCTTC.

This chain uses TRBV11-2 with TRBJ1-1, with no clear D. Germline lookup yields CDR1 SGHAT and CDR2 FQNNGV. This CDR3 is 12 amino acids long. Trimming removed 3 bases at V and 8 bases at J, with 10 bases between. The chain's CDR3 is CASSFSLTEAFF. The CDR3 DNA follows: TGTGCCAGCAGCTTTTCTCTTACGGAAGCTTTCTTT.

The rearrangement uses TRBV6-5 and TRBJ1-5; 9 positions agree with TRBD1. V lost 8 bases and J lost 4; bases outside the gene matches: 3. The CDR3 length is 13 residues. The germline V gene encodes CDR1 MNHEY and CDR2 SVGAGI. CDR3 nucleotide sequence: TGTGCCAGCGGGGACAGGGCAAATCAGCCCCAGCATTTT. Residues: CASGDRANQPQHF.

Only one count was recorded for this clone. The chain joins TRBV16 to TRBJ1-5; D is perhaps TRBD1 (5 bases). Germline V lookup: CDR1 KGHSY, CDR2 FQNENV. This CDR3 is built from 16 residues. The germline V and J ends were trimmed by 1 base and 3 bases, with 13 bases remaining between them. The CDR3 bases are TGTGCCAGCAGCCAATACGTGGACAATATCAATCAGCCCCAGCATTTT. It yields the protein CASSQYVDNINQPQHF.

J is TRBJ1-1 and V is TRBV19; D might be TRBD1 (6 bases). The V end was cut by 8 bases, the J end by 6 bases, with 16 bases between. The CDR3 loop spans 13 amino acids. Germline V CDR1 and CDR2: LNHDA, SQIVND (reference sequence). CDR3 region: CASLKGESAEAFF. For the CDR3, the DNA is TGTGCCAGTCTCAAGGGGGAGAGTGCTGAAGCTTTCTTT.

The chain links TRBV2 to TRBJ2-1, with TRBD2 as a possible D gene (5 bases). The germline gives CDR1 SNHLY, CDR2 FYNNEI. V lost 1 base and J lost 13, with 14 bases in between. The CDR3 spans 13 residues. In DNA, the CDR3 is TGTGCCAGCAGTGAAGTAACTAGGAGCTTTCAGTTCTTC. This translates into CASSEVTRSFQFF.

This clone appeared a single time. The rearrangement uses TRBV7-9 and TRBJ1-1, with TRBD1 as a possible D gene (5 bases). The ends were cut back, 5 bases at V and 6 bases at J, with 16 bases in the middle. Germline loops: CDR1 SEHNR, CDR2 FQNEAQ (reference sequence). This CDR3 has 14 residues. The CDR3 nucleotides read TGTGCCAGCAGCCTACAGGACCTGAGCGCTGAAGCTTTCTTT. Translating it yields CASSLQDLSAEAFF.

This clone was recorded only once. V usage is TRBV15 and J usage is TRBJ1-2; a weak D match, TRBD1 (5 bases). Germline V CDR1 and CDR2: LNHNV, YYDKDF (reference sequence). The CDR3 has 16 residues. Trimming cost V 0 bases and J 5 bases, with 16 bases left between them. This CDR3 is CATSREVFGGEYGYTF. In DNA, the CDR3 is TGTGCCACCAGCAGAGAGGTTTTTGGGGGAGAGTATGGCTACACCTTC.

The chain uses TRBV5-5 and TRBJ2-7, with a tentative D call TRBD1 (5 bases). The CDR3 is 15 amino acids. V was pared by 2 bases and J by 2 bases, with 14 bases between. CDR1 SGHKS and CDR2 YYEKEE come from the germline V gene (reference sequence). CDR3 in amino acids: CASSLRLDRTYEQYF. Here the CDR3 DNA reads TGTGCCAGCAGCTTAAGATTAGACAGAACCTACGAGCAGTACTTC.

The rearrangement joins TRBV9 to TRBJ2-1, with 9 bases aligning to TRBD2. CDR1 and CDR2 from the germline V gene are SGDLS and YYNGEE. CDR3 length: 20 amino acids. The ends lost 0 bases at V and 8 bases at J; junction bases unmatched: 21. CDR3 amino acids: CASSVGKLAGSPGVRDEQFF. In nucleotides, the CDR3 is TGTGCCAGCAGCGTAGGCAAACTAGCGGGTTCGCCAGGGGTGAGGGATGAGCAGTTCTTC.

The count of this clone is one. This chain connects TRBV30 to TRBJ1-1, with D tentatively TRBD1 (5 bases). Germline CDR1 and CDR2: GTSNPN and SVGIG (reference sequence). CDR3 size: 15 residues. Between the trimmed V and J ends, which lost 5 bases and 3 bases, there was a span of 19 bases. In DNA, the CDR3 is TGTGCCTGGCTCCCTAGCCTGGCAGGGCACACTGAAGCTTTCTTT. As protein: CAWLPSLAGHTEAFF.

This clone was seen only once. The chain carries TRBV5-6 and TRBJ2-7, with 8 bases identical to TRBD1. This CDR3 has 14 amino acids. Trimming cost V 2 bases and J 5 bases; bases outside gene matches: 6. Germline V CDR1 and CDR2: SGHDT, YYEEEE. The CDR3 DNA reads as TGTGCCAGCAGCTTTGGACAGGGTGCCGACGAGCAGTACTTC. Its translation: CASSFGQGADEQYF.

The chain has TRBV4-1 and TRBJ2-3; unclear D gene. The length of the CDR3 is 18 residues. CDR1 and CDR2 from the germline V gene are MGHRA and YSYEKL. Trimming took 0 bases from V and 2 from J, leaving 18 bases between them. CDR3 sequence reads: CASSQDPDRRTLTDTQYF. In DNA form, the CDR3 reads TGCGCCAGCAGCCAAGACCCAGACCGTAGGACCCTCACAGATACGCAGTATTTT.

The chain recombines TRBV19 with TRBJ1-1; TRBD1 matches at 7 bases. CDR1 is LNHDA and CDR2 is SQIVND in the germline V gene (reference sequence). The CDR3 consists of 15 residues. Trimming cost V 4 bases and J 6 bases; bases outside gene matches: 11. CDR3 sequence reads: CASSTDRRWGPEAFF. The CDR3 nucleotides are TGTGCCAGTAGTACGGACAGGCGGTGGGGCCCTGAAGCTTTCTTT.